The 13 T cell receptor beta chains below all came from one sample that was sequenced in a study of a mutant IDH1 vaccine in newly diagnosed glioma. Time point given: baseline, week 1 (first vaccination visit). Treatment defined: pre-vaccination baseline after standard-of-care therapy. Profiling relied on immunoSEQ multiplex PCR, and the TCRdb table lists in-frame clones only, not all of them. The sample records roughly 19,000 clones, 70% to 90% being singletons. The sequences come from PBMCs, collected from a glioma patient treated with radiotherapy, temozolomide or both. These receptors all stem from a man aged 35-49 years with glioma.

The genes are TRBV19 and TRBJ2-1; possibly TRBD2 for D (5 bases). Germline V gene sequence: CDR1 LNHDA, CDR2 SQIVND (reference sequence). This CDR3 has 12 residues. With 3 bases removed from V and 10 bases from J, the gap between germline ends came to 10 bases. CDR3 amino acids: CASSINAGEQFF. CDR3 DNA sequence: TGTGCCAGTAGTATTAACGCGGGCGAGCAGTTCTTC.

The chain recombines TRBV14 with TRBJ2-6, with 8 bases that match TRBD1. Germline CDR1 is SGHDN and CDR2 is FVKESK. This CDR3 comprises 19 residues. The junction had 10 bases not matched to a gene; V was cut back by 3 bases and J by 0 bases. The CDR3 DNA follows: TGTGCCAGCAGCCAGAGGGACAGGACTCTCACCTCTGGGGCCAACGTCCTGACTTTC. Protein sequence: CASSQRDRTLTSGANVLTF.

The gene calls are TRBV7-9 and TRBJ2-7; 7 positions agree with TRBD1. CDR3 length: 15 residues. V shed 5 bases and J 5 bases; nucleotides not matched to a gene: 12. CDR1 and CDR2 (germline): SEHNR, FQNEAQ (reference sequence). CDR3 in amino acids: CASSARQGRGNEQYF. As DNA, the CDR3 is TGTGCCAGCAGCGCTAGACAGGGACGAGGGAACGAGCAGTACTTC.

V is TRBV10-3 and J is TRBJ2-2; 10 positions match TRBD2. Germline CDR1 reads ENHRY; CDR2 reads SYGVKD. The J segment lost 1 base and the V segment lost 6 bases, leaving 5 bases of the junction unmatched. This CDR3 is built from 16 residues. The CDR3 region is CAISSIAGGNTGELFF. The DNA for the CDR3 is TGTGCCATCAGCTCGATAGCGGGGGGGAACACCGGGGAGCTGTTTTTT.

The rearrangement links TRBV28 to TRBJ2-5; D may be TRBD2 (6 bases). The CDR3 loop spans 16 amino acids. Trimming shortened V by 4 bases and J by 5 bases, and 20 bases separated the two germline ends. CDR1 is MDHEN and CDR2 is SYDVKM in the germline V gene. Here the CDR3 reads CASSSPIRWRDETQYF. CDR3 coding DNA: TGTGCCAGCAGTTCCCCCATAAGGTGGAGGGATGAGACCCAGTACTTC.

The chain couples TRBV29-1 to TRBJ1-2; 7 nucleotides agree with TRBD1. The J segment lost 5 bases and the V segment lost 6 bases, leaving 9 bases of the junction unmatched. CDR1 and CDR2 from the germline V gene are SQVTM and ANQGSEA. The CDR3 has 13 amino acids. CDR3 bases: TGCAGCGTAGCCACAGGGGATGGATATGGCTACACCTTC. As protein: CSVATGDGYGYTF.

As regards this clone: The junction does not match germline at one end; this may be a read error. The chain couples TRBV10-3 to TRBJ2-1; tentatively, D is TRBD1 (6 bases). Germline V gene lookup returns CDR1 ENHRY and CDR2 SYGVKD. The CDR3 covers 14 residues. The CDR3 here is CAIREGQGMSEQFF. Here the CDR3 DNA reads TGTGCCATCCGTGAAGGGCAGGGGATGAGTGAGCAGTTCTTC.

The chain combines TRBV5-4 with TRBJ2-1; 9 bases align to TRBD1. Germline CDR1 SGHNT, CDR2 YYREEE (reference sequence). V was pared by 3 bases and J by 4 bases, with 5 bases of the junction left unmatched. The CDR3 covers 15 residues. The CDR3 sequence is CASSSGQGMYNEQFF. The CDR3 nucleotides are TGTGCCAGCAGCTCCGGACAGGGGATGTACAATGAGCAGTTCTTC.

The CDR3 DNA reads as TGTGCCAGCAGTTTACAGGGAGGGGGCCTCTACGAGCAGTACTTC. Encoded protein: CASSLQGGGLYEQYF. The rearrangement uses TRBV28 and TRBJ2-7; D is perhaps TRBD1 or TRBD2 (7 bases each). Germline loops: CDR1 MDHEN, CDR2 SYDVKM. V gave up 2 bases and J gave up 3 bases, with 14 bases separating them. This CDR3 has 15 amino acids.

The rearrangement links TRBV14 to TRBJ2-7, with D perhaps TRBD1 (6 bases). Between the trimmed V and J ends, which lost 5 bases and 5 bases, there was a span of 16 bases. Per germline, CDR1 SGHDN and CDR2 FVKESK. The CDR3 consists of 14 residues. The CDR3 loop reads CASSKRTANNEQYF. The CDR3 DNA sequence: TGTGCCAGCAGCAAGCGGACAGCAAACAACGAGCAGTACTTC.

V gene TRBV5-4 combines with J gene TRBJ2-7; D might be TRBD2 (7 bases). The CDR3 contains 17 residues. The V end was cut by 4 bases, the J end by 5 bases, with 25 bases between. Germline assignment: CDR1 SGHNT and CDR2 YYREEE (reference sequence). The CDR3 sequence is CASSKRDYSRRGDEQYV. In DNA form, the CDR3 reads TGTGCCAGCAGCAAACGGGACTATTCCCGCAGGGGAGACGAGCAGTACGTC.

CDR3 sequence (DNA): TGTGCCAGCAGCCCACGCAAACGAAACACCGGGGAGCTGTTTTTT. Its protein is CASSPRKRNTGELFF. The chain combines TRBV5-6 with TRBJ2-2; D uncertain. The V and J ends lost 4 bases and 2 bases respectively, with 12 bases between them. The CDR3 sequence is 15 residues long. CDR1 SGHDT and CDR2 YYEEEE come from the germline V gene.

The chain recombines TRBV27 with TRBJ1-3; 8 positions match TRBD1. After removal of 6 bases from V and 4 bases from J, the junction contained 5 bases not matched to a gene. Per the germline V gene, CDR1 is MNHEY and CDR2 is SMNVEV (reference sequence). The length of the CDR3 is 14 residues. This CDR3 is CASSRQGRGNTIYF. As DNA, the CDR3 is TGTGCCAGCAGCCGACAGGGGAGAGGAAACACCATATATTTT.